This T cell receptor beta chain is from a study of blood T cell repertoires in COVID-19. Study at large: There were acute and convalescent COVID-19 samples, and they came from the United States, Italy and Spain. Sample material is recorded as cDNA or gDNA derived from T cells, B-cell-depleted T cells, or PBMCs.

Original processing notes: Amplifying reference gene primers gave estimates of nucleated cell counts. Using immunoSEQ multiplex PCR, the repertoire was profiled, and TCRdb retains in-frame clones only, with some absent. V and J calls and clone size are copied from that table; D and trimming were computed from the DNA. Here the sample spans roughly 120,000 clones, just over 70% being singletons. CDR3 size: 15 residues. V lost 2 bases to trimming and J lost 1 base, with 9 bases between them. CDR1 and CDR2 (germline): SGHDT, YYEEEE. The chain employs TRBV5-6 and TRBJ2-2; TRBD1 is a possible D gene (6 bases). Sequenced material: peripheral blood. This TCR came from a human donor with acute or convalescent COVID-19. The donor label of this sample is uncertain. The chain's CDR3 is CASSFGTLNTGELFF. The CDR3 DNA follows: TGTGCCAGCAGCTTCGGGACACTGAACACCGGGGAGCTGTTTTTT.